This T cell receptor (beta chain) was obtained from a study of cytomegalovirus exposure and HLA in healthy donors. On the study more broadly: Early release data held tens of millions of unique TCRs from HLA-typed donors.

Germline V lookup: CDR1 SGHTA, CDR2 FQGTGA. With V trimmed by 5 bases and J by 0 bases, 5 bases remained unmatched. CDR3 length: 16 amino acids. PCR primers comprised 60 Vbeta and 13 Jbeta primers. The method was immunoSEQ multiplex PCR; TCRdb's version includes in-frame clones alone and lacks a portion of them. The sample includes about 130,000 clones, about 81% seen only once; the top ten take about 1%. Whole-study findings and limits: Association of a missense DCLRE1C variant with TCR beta V- and J-gene trimming was reported in a later analysis. Some V segments could not be told apart, so they were left out, TRBV6-2 and TRBV6-3 among them. The authors enumerated around 150 TCR beta chains as linked to cytomegalovirus.

On this clone: Its antigen is not identified.

This TCR was sampled from a woman aged 25 to 39 in good health and CMV-seronegative. The sequenced sample was PBMCs. The rearrangement links TRBV7-3 to TRBJ2-2; 8 nucleotides align to TRBD1. CDR3: CASSPRGPTNTGELFF. The CDR3 DNA reads TGTGCCAGCAGCCCCAGGGGGCCCACGAACACCGGGGAGCTGTTTTTT.